These 3 T cell receptor beta chains were sequenced from one sample in a study of regulatory T cells in long-lasting Graves disease. HTBI primers from iRepertoire and Arm-PCR of CDR3 regions yielded the TCR beta libraries. MiXCR was run by TCRdb on the multiplex PCR reads, yielding one entry per CDR3 protein. This sample has about 310,000 distinct CDR3 sequences, with 22% found just once. Indicated time point: persistent/refractory GD, antithyroid drugs over 5 years with positive TRAb. PBMC RNA was the source of the TCR library. This material consisted of peripheral blood mononuclear cells (PBMCs), taken when the disease was refractory, from a patient treated with antithyroid drugs. The origin of the receptors is a female donor with Graves disease.

The chain employs TRBV7-2 and TRBJ2-7, with TRBD2 matching over 14 bases. Trimming at V came to 2 bases and at J to 5 bases, leaving 5 bases not matched to a gene. Germline loops: CDR1 SGHTA, CDR2 FQGNSA. The CDR3 contains 16 residues. For the CDR3, the DNA is TGTGCCAGCAGCTTACAAGGGGGACTAGCGGGAGACGAGCAGTACTTC. Translation: CASSLQGGLAGDEQYF.

V and J are TRBV9 and TRBJ2-1, with D possibly TRBD2 on 6 matching bases. This CDR3 spans 15 amino acids. Germline V gene sequence: CDR1 SGDLS, CDR2 YYNGEE. V lost 4 bases and J 1 base, leaving 12 bases between the germline ends. CDR3 DNA sequence: TGTGCCAGCAGCAATAGCGGAGGATCCTACAATGAGCAGTTCTTC. Translating it yields CASSNSGGSYNEQFF.

This clonotype has just a few counts. This chain joins TRBV14 and TRBJ2-7, with unresolved D. This CDR3 region has 15 residues. Germline V gene lookup returns CDR1 SGHDN and CDR2 FVKESK. V gave up 4 bases and J gave up 3 bases, with 16 bases separating them. The DNA of the CDR3 is TGTGCCAGCAGCCTTGGAATTGGCCGGCGCTACGAGCAGTACTTC. Translated, it gives CASSLGIGRRYEQYF.